This TCR beta chain comes out of a study of T cell repertoires in cytomegalovirus infection. With V trimmed by 3 bases and J by 5 bases, 7 bases remained unmatched. This CDR3 comprises 15 residues. MiXCR, run by TCRdb on the reads, gives a single entry per CDR3 protein. The table shows about 570,000 distinct CDR3 sequences, with approximately 40% occurring only once. Of note for this clonotype: No antigen is known for it.

This clonotype was obtained from a human donor in good health (CMV status not recorded). Some clones in this sample may be carry-over from other donors' samples. The gene calls are TRBV12-3 or TRBV12-4 and TRBJ1-1, with TRBD1 matching 9 bases. Sample: cultured PBMCs, taken from culture after CMV antigen stimulation. CDR3 nucleotide sequence: TGTGCCAGCAGTTTGGGACAGGGCGTGAGAACTGAAGCTTTCTTT. Its protein is CASSLGQGVRTEAFF.